This T cell receptor (beta chain) was recovered during a study of human thymus T cells (dated by TCRdb to about 2020). Background on the whole study: The study used under 10 infant thymus samples plus four related peripheral blood samples to characterize TCR alpha and beta repertoires. Donor ages ranged from roughly 7 to 250 days, and the cohort comprised 5 to 7 male and two female infants. General findings and caveats noted by the study authors: Thymus samples yielded on average approximately 860,000 unique TCRB clonotypes, compared with 80,000 to 85,000 from blood samples. Both the thymic and the peripheral blood repertoires appeared to show biased V and J gene segment usage.

The immunoSEQ multiplex PCR assay was used to amplify the TCRB and TCRAD loci from a standardized quantity of quality-controlled genomic DNA. The amplicons covered the V(D)J region and were long enough to include the CDR3 and to identify the V and J genes. Through the commercial immunoSEQ service, the amplicons were sequenced on an Illumina platform. Turning to the authors' computational methods: Primer bias and sequencing errors were corrected as previously described, and TCRAD and TCRB were defined on the basis of the IMGT database. Analysis of the repertoires was done with immunoSEQ Analyzer 3.0 and VDJTools and included basic statistics, V/J segment usage, diversity estimates, rarefaction and pairwise overlap. Diversity was estimated with Chao1, ChaoE, Efron-Thisted, Shannon and inverse Simpson indices, and also on datasets down-sampled to the smallest sample. Repertoire overlap was determined by strict matching of CDR3 nucleotide sequence, V gene and J gene, and Jaccard-based multidimensional scaling clustering was applied. TCRdb's version of the immuneACCESS table is confined to in-frame rearrangements and falls short of the full clone set. An unresolved V gene accounts for under half of the shortfall where checked; the remainder is of unknown origin. The DNA gave D and trimming, while V, J and clone size come from that table. This sample is represented by 46,000 or so clones; roughly 94% of them were singletons. In total, the top ten clones hold 0.15% to 0.2% of the sample.

Concerning this clone itself: The antigen this receptor binds is unknown. Nothing much larger sits one base from this clone, and base qualities are not available.

V lost 2 bases and J lost 6 bases; the stretch between them is 7 bases long. The CDR3 contains 13 residues, cysteine and phenylalanine counted. The sequence is cut down to CDR3 DNA, 39 bases in frame from base 1. Via the germline V gene, CDR1 is SGHNT and CDR2 YENEEA. In Finland, the donors were immunologically healthy infants who were having open corrective cardiac surgery for congenital heart defects. During surgery, a small roughly 0.45-1 mL aliquot of peripheral blood was collected from four of the eight donors. Instead of starting from a fixed cell number, genomic DNA extraction from blood samples used all available leukocytes. ACK lysis buffer was used to remove erythrocytes from the blood, and the remaining leukocytes were kept as pellets at -70 degrees C. A QIAsymphony instrument was used to extract genomic DNA from the frozen cell pellets.

The V and J genes are TRBV11-3 and TRBJ2-2; the D gene assignment is ambiguous. Sequenced input: blood. This receptor was taken from a girl under three years old with a congenital heart defect but otherwise immunologically healthy. Here the CDR3 is given as CASSLRRAGELFF. DNA sequence: TGTGCCAGCAGCTTACGAAGAGCCGGGGAGCTGTTTTTT. The entire variable domain, with the stretches around the CDR3 drawn from the reference TRBV11-3 and TRBJ2-2 proteins, is EAGVVQSPRYKIIEKKQPVAFWCNPISGHNTLYWYLQNLGQGPELLIRYENEEAVDDSQLPKDRFSAERLKGVDSTLKIQPAELGDSAVYLCASSLRRAGELFFGEGSRLTVL.